This T cell receptor (beta chain) emerged from a study of brain T cells in children with intractable seizures. General study findings and limits: Viral specificity was inferred only from CDR3 similarity; HCMV serostatus was unknown. Clones missing pre-surgery may reflect undersampling of that blood sample.

Only cases whose brain tissue showed the highest T cell transcript signatures were sequenced. Pre-surgery treatment included at least one anti-epileptic drug. The repertoire was sequenced with immunoSEQ multiplex PCR; TCRdb's copy has only in-frame clones and lacks some. The sample yields about 22,000 clones, roughly 94% seen once. The CDR3 is 13 amino acids. Trimming took off 8 bases at V and 6 bases at J, with 15 bases between the two ends. Germline assignment: CDR1 LNHNV and CDR2 YYDKDF (reference sequence). To note about this clone: Its specificity is not known.

The sequence was collected from a boy younger than 18 with focal cortical dysplasia and intractable seizures. The gene calls are TRBV15 and TRBJ2-3; possibly TRBD1 or TRBD2 for D (6 bases each). The source material was peripheral blood, sampled at surgery. For the CDR3, the DNA is TGTGCCACCGGGGTGGGGGGCGGGGATACGCAGTATTTT. This encodes CATGVGGGDTQYF.